Listed below are T cell receptor beta chains from one sample, sequenced in a study of T-cell reconstitution after alpha-beta-depleted transplantation in children. TCRdb reprocessed the PCR reads with MiXCR, giving one entry per CDR3 protein. The sample holds 300,000 to 400,000 distinct CDR3 sequences, roughly 13% seen once. This material consisted of PBMCs, taken from the stem cell graft. These receptors were collected from a human donor who donated a stem cell graft to a child with Fanconi anemia. The CDR3 runs from the conserved cysteine through the conserved F or W. Each record gives: V gene, J gene, CDR3 protein.

TRBV6-2/TRBV6-3	TRBJ2-7	CASTLGLSYEQYF
TRBV12-3/TRBV12-4	TRBJ1-1	CASSYRGGSNTEAFF
TRBV6-6	TRBJ1-2	CASRPGQEGYTF
TRBV18	TRBJ2-7	CASSPKQGSYEQYF
TRBV10-3	TRBJ1-1	CAISEQARNTEAFF
TRBV29-1	TRBJ1-2	CSVVYSGEGHGYTF
TRBV28	TRBJ1-2	CASSFPSGSNYGYTF
TRBV5-1	TRBJ2-7	CASSLAVRSYEQYF
TRBV4-2	TRBJ2-1	CASSIGGLEGMGEQFF
TRBV25-1	TRBJ1-2	CASIRAGYTF
TRBV7-2	TRBJ2-2	CASSFNGGVELFF
TRBV4-1	TRBJ1-1	CASSLFREVDTEAFF
TRBV12-3/TRBV12-4	TRBJ1-5	CASTVTGQSQPQHF
TRBV27	TRBJ2-6	CASRLRGPSSGANVLTF
TRBV4-3	TRBJ2-1	CASSQSATRSSYNEQFF
TRBV5-1	TRBJ2-5	CASSLEVASGGETQYF
TRBV5-1	TRBJ1-2	CASSLRGDVGYTF
TRBV12-5	TRBJ2-1	CASGVYRAYNEQFF
TRBV3-1	TRBJ1-1	CASSPRNAEAFF
TRBV5-1	TRBJ2-3	CASSATGSGYLAQYF
TRBV4-2	TRBJ2-5	CASSRMVGVRGGNQETQYF
TRBV5-1	TRBJ2-3	CASSLIGPSTDTQYF
TRBV5-1	TRBJ2-5	CASSLEAIQETQYF
TRBV20-1	TRBJ2-5	CSASRGPGQGTETQYF
TRBV7-8	TRBJ2-1	CASSPRRRSYNEQFF
TRBV4-2	TRBJ2-6	CASRSLRREAGANVLTF
TRBV20-1	TRBJ2-3	CSAGTSGAGTQYF
TRBV7-8	TRBJ1-1	CASSLGQLLNTEAFF
TRBV28	TRBJ1-2	CASERTDLYGYTF
TRBV20-1	TRBJ1-1	CSAPYNYEAFF
TRBV20-1	TRBJ2-1	CSAWTSGYNEQFF
TRBV11-2	TRBJ1-2	CASSLGGEVGFYGYTF
TRBV28	TRBJ1-1	CASSFTGAGEAFF
TRBV24-1	TRBJ1-1	CATSDFDDAMNTEAFF
TRBV6-5	TRBJ1-6	CASIVEGQYNSPLHF
TRBV14	TRBJ2-5	CASSQRDGETQYF
TRBV11-2	TRBJ2-3	CASSLVADRTDTQYF